This T cell receptor (beta chain) was recorded in a study of T-cell memory formation after mild COVID-19. Study context: For the most part, TCR clusters were specific to one donor.

Study-wide points: Of the contracting clones, CD4+ ones lay mainly in CM and EM, and CD8+ ones in EMRA.

Germline CDR1 SQVTM, CDR2 ANQGSEA. V shed 6 bases and J shed 1 base, with 12 bases lying between them. This CDR3 contains 13 residues. In its sample, this clonotype was seen many times. Its target is not known. One entry per CDR3 protein, called by TCRdb with MiXCR from the 5' RACE reads. The repertoire includes about 140,000 distinct CDR3 sequences, about 5.5% of them detected once, and 2% to 2.5% sits in the top ten. This TCR came from an adult woman who had mild COVID-19 (a few samples of this study predate the infection). Cell type and time point are not known. The sequenced material came from PBMCs or a T cell subset sorted from them (not recorded which). The rearrangement links TRBV29-1 to TRBJ1-1, with D possibly matching TRBD1 (6 bases). CDR3 amino acids: CSVEGHRNTEAFF. CDR3 in DNA: TGCAGCGTCGAGGGACACCGGAACACTGAAGCTTTCTTT.